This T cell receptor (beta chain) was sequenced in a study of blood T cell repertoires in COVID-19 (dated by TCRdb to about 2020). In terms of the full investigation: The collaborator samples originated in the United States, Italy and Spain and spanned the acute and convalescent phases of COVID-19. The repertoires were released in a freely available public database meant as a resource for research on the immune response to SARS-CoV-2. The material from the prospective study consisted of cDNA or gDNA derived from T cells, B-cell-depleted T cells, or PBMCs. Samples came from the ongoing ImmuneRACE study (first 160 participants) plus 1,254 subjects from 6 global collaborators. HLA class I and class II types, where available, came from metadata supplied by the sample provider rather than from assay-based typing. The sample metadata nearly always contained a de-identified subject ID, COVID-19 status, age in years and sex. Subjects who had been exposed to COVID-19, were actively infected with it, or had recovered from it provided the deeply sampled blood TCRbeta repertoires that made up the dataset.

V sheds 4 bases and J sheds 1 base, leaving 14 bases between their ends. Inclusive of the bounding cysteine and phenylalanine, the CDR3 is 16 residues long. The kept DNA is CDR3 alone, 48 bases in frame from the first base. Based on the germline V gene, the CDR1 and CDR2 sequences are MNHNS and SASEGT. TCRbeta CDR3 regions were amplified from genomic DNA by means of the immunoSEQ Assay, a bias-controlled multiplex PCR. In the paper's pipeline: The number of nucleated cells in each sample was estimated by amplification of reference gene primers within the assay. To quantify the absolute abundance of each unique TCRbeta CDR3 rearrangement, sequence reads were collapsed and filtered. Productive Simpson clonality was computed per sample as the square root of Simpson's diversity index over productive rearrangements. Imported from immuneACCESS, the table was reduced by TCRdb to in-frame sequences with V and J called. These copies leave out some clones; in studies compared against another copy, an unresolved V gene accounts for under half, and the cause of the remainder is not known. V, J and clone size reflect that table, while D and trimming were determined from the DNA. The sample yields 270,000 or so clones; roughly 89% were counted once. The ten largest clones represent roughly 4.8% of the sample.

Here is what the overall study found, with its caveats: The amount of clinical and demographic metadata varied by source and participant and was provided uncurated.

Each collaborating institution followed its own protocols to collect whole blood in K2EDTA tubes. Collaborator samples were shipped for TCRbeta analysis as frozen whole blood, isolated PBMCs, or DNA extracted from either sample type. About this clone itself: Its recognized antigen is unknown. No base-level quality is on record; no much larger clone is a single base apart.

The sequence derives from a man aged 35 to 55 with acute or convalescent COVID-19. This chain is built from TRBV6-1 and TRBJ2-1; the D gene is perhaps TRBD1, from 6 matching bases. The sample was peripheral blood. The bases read TGTGCCAGCAGTGTACAGGGATTCGGATCCTACAATGAGCAGTTCTTC. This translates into CASSVQGFGSYNEQFF.